One and the same sample provided the 12 T cell receptor beta chains below, sequenced in a study of shared clonotypes between healthy human individuals (dated by TCRdb to the early 2020s). The library was prepared using the immunoSEQ multiplex PCR assay. TCRdb provides this immuneACCESS table in a form limited to in-frame rearrangements. Some clones are lacking; in checked studies, under half of them reflect an unresolved V gene, and why the rest are absent is not known. The sample yields 450,000 or so clones; 70% to 80% were counted once. Of the sample, approximately 12% falls within the top ten clones. Sequences were obtained from PBMCs. Every receptor here comes from a middle-aged woman in good health. Some clones in this sample may be carry-over from other donors' samples.

The gene calls are TRBV30 and TRBJ2-3; D might be TRBD1 (6 bases). Germline CDR1 is GTSNPN and CDR2 is SVGIG (reference sequence). The CDR3 consists of 15 residues. Trimming cost V 2 bases and J 3 bases, with 15 bases left between them. Here the CDR3 reads CAWSLTGFRTDTQYF. CDR3 coding DNA: TGTGCCTGGAGTTTGACAGGTTTTAGGACAGATACGCAGTATTTT.

V and J are TRBV10-1 and TRBJ1-1, with 11 positions matching TRBD1. In germline, CDR1 is WNHNN, CDR2 SYGVQD (reference sequence). This CDR3 region has 14 residues. V lost 7 bases to trimming and J lost 3 bases; unmatched junction nucleotides: 4. The CDR3 region is CASISGQGDTEAFF. The CDR3 DNA is TGCGCCAGCATATCGGGACAGGGGGACACTGAAGCTTTCTTT.

The chain recombines TRBV28 with TRBJ2-1; D is undetermined. V was cut by 6 bases and J by 1 base, with 16 bases left in between. From germline, CDR1 is MDHEN and CDR2 SYDVKM. The CDR3 length is 16 residues. CDR3 region: CASSRGRVGSYNEQFF. CDR3 nucleotide sequence: TGTGCCAGCAGCCGCGGAAGGGTTGGGTCCTACAATGAGCAGTTCTTC.

With respect to this clone: Since a much larger clone is just one base distant, this may be a read error. The chain employs TRBV2 and TRBJ2-6; 11 positions match TRBD1. CDR3 size: 17 residues. Per germline, CDR1 SNHLY and CDR2 FYNNEI. The CDR3 sequence: CATSGTGGSSGANVPTF. In DNA, the CDR3 is TGTGCCACATCCGGGACAGGGGGATCCTCTGGGGCCAACGTCCCGACTTTC.

V usage is TRBV6-5 and J usage is TRBJ2-7; perhaps TRBD2 as D (6 bases). Germline loops: CDR1 MNHEY, CDR2 SVGAGI. The CDR3 length is 15 residues. The germline V and J ends were trimmed by 2 bases and 2 bases, with 13 bases remaining between them. The CDR3 loop reads CASSYGGTTAYEQYF. As DNA, the CDR3 is TGTGCCAGCAGTTACGGAGGGACGACCGCCTACGAGCAGTACTTC.

The V gene is TRBV10-3, the J gene TRBJ1-6; TRBD1 matches at 7 bases. The CDR3 consists of 16 residues. With V trimmed by 1 base and J by 7 bases, 7 bases remained unmatched. Germline CDR1 reads ENHRY; CDR2 reads SYGVKD. The CDR3: CAISEFAGQTNSPLHF. For the CDR3, the DNA is TGTGCCATCAGTGAGTTCGCGGGACAGACCAATTCACCCCTCCACTTT.

The chain recombines TRBV13 with TRBJ2-7, with a tentative D call TRBD2 (5 bases). Trimming removed 5 bases at V and 1 base at J, with 12 bases between. The germline V gene has CDR1 PRHDT and CDR2 FYEKMQ (reference sequence). The CDR3 consists of 14 residues. DNA for the CDR3: TGTGCCAGCAGCCACCCCGGGGAGTCCTACGAGCAGTACTTC. It yields the protein CASSHPGESYEQYF.

The chain is built from TRBV7-2 and TRBJ2-2; D gene uncertain. The V end was cut by 3 bases, the J end by 0 bases, with 17 bases between. The germline V gene has CDR1 SGHTA and CDR2 FQGNSA. This CDR3 comprises 18 residues. CDR3 in DNA: TGTGCCAGCAGCTTCATGTCCATGTCCGCGACGAACACCGGGGAGCTGTTTTTT. It translates to CASSFMSMSATNTGELFF.

The rearrangement links TRBV5-1 to TRBJ2-3; D is possibly TRBD1 (6 bases). V lost 4 bases and J 2 bases, leaving 11 bases between the germline ends. Germline lookup yields CDR1 SGHRS and CDR2 YFSETQ. This CDR3 spans 14 amino acids. This chain's CDR3 is CASSGGGPTDTQYF. As DNA, the CDR3 is TGCGCCAGCAGCGGGGGCGGGCCCACAGATACGCAGTATTTT.

The chain has TRBV27 and TRBJ2-4; the D call may be TRBD1 or TRBD2 (5 bases each). V dropped 3 bases and J dropped 1 base, with 22 bases sitting between them. Germline CDR1 and CDR2: MNHEY and SMNVEV (reference sequence). This CDR3 is built from 19 residues. The DNA for the CDR3 is TGTGCCAGCAGTTTGCGAGGGGATGGTCGTAGTTGGGCCAAAAACATTCAGTACTTC. Protein: CASSLRGDGRSWAKNIQYF.

The chain carries TRBV10-3 and TRBJ2-6; 11 bases map to TRBD2. V dropped 7 bases and J dropped 3; count of bases not matched to a gene: 17. Looked up from germline, CDR1 is ENHRY and CDR2 is SYGVKD. The CDR3 runs 20 residues. The chain's CDR3 is CAINLVLLAGGPSGANVLTF. The CDR3 DNA sequence: TGTGCCATCAATTTAGTTCTATTAGCGGGAGGGCCCAGTGGGGCCAACGTCCTGACTTTC.

This clone was recorded many times. The sample holds other DNA sequences that translate to the same CDR3. The CDR3, as DNA: TGTGCCAGCAGCCCCCTACTCCTGGTAGCCAAAAACATTCAGTACTTC. Translating it yields CASSPLLLVAKNIQYF. The V and J genes are TRBV28 and TRBJ2-4, with D hard to call. CDR1 is MDHEN, CDR2 SYDVKM, per germline. V gave up 6 bases and J gave up 0 bases, with 15 bases separating them. This CDR3 contains 16 residues.